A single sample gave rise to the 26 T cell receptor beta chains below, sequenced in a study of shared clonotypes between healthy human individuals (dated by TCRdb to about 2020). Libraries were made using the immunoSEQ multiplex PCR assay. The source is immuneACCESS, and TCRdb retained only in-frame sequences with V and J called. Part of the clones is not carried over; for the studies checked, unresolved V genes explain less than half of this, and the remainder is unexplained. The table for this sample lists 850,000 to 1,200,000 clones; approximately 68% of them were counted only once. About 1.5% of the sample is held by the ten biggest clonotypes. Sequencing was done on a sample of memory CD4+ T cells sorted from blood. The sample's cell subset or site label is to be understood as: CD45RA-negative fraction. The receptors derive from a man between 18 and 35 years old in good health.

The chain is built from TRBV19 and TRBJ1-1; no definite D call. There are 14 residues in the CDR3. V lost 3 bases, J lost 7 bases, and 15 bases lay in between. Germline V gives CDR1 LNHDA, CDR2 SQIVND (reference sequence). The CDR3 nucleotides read TGTGCCAGTAGTATTAGGGCAGCGCTGGGTGAAGCTTTCTTT. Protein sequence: CASSIRAALGEAFF.

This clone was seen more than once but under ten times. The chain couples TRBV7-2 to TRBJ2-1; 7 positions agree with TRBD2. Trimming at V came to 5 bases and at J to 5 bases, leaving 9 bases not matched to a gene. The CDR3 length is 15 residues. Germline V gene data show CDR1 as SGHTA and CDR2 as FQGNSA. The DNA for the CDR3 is TGTGCCAGCAGCATGAGCGGGGAACCCCACAATGAGCAGTTCTTC. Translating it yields CASSMSGEPHNEQFF.

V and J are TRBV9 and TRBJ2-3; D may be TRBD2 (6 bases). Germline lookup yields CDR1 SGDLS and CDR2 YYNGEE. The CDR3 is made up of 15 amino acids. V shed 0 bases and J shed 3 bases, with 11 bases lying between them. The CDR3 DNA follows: TGTGCCAGCAGCGTAGCGGGAGATGAAACAGATACGCAGTATTTT. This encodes CASSVAGDETDTQYF.

Written as DNA, the CDR3 is TGTGCCAGCCACAGGGGAGGGGACACAGATACGCAGTATTTT. Protein: CASHRGGDTDTQYF. This chain uses TRBV10-3 with TRBJ2-3; D may correspond to TRBD1 or TRBD2 (7 bases each). The CDR3 extends over 14 amino acids. The ends were cut back, 10 bases at V and 2 bases at J, with 16 bases in the middle. Germline values: CDR1 ENHRY, CDR2 SYGVKD.

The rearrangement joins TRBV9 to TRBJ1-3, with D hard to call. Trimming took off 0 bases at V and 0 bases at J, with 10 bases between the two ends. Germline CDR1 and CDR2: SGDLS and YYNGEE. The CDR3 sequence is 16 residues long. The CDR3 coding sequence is TGTGCCAGCAGCGTAGCAGCAGCATCCTCTGGAAACACCATATATTTT. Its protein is CASSVAAASSGNTIYF.

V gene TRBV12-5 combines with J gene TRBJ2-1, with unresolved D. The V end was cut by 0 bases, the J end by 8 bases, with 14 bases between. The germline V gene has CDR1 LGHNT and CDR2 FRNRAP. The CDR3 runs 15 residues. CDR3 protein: CASGLVLGRVYEQFF. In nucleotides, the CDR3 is TGTGCTAGTGGTTTGGTACTTGGTAGGGTCTATGAGCAGTTCTTC.

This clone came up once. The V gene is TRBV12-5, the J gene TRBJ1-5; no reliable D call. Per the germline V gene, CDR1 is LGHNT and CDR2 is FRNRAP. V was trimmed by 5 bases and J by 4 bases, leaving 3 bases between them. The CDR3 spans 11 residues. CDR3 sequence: CASGQNQPQHF. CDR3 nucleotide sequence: TGTGCTAGTGGTCAAAATCAGCCCCAGCATTTT. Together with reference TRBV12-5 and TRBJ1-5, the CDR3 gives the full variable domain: DARVTQTPRHKVTEMGQEVTMRCQPILGHNTVFWYRQTMMQGLELLAYFRNRAPLDDSGMPKDRFSAEMPDATLATLKIQPSEPRDSAVYFCASGQNQPQHFGDGTRLSIL.

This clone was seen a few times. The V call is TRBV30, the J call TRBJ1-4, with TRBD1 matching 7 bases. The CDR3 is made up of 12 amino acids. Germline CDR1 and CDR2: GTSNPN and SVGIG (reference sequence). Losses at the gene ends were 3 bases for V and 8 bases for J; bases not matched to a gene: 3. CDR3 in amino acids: CAWRLQGEKLFF. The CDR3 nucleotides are TGTGCCTGGAGATTACAGGGGGAAAAACTGTTTTTT.

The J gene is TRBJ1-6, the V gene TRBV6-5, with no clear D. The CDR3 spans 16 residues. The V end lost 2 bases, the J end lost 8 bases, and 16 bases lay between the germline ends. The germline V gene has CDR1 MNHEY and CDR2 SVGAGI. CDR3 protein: CASSYGERSRDSPLHF. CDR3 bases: TGTGCCAGCAGTTACGGGGAAAGGAGTCGAGATTCACCCCTCCACTTT.

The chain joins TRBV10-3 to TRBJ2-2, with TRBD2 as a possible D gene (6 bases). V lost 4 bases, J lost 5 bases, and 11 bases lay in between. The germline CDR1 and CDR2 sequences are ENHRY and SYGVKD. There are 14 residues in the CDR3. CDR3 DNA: TGTGCCATCAGTGGATCGGAGGGGACCGGGGAGCTGTTTTTT. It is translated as CAISGSEGTGELFF.

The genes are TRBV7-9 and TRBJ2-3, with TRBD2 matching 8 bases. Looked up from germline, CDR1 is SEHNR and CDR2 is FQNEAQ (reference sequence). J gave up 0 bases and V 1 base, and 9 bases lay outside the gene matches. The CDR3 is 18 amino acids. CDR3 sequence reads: CASSLGSSGQPSTDTQYF. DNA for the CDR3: TGTGCCAGCAGCTTAGGTTCTAGCGGGCAACCAAGCACAGATACGCAGTATTTT.

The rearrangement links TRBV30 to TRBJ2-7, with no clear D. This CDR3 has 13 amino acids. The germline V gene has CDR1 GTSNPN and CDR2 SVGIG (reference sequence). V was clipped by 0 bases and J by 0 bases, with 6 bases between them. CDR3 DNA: TGTGCCTGGAGTGTTGGGTTCTCCTACGAGCAGTACTTC. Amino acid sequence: CAWSVGFSYEQYF.

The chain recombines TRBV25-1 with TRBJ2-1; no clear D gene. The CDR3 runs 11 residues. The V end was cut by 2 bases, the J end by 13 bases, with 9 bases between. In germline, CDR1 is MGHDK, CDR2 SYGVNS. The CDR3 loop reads CASSETVSQFF. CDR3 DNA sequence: TGTGCCAGCAGTGAAACGGTCTCCCAGTTCTTC.

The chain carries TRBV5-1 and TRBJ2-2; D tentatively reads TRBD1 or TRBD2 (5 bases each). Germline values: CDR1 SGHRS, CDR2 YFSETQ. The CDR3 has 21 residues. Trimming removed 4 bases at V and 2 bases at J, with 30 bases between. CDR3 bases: TGCGCCAGCAGCCAAGCCCCCGGGACCATCCTCAAGGGATCTAACACCGGGGAGCTGTTTTTT. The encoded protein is CASSQAPGTILKGSNTGELFF.

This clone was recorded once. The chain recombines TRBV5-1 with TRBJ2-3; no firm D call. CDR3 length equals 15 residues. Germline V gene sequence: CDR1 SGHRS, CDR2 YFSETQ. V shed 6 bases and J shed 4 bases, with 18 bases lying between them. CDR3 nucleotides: TGCGCCAGCACCGCAGCCCTGTCTTTGGCAGATACGCAGTATTTT. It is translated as CASTAALSLADTQYF.

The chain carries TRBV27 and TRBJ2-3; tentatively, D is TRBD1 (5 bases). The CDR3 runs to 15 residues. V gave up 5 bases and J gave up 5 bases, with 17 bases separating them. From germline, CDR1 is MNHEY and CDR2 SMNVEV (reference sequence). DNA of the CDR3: TGTGCCAGCAGTCCCTATGGCAGGGATAAAGATACGCAGTATTTT. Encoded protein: CASSPYGRDKDTQYF.

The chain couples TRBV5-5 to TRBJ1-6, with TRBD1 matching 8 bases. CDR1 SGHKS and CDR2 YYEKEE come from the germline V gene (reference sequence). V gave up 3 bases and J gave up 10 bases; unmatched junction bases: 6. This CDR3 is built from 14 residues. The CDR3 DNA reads TGTGCCAGCAGCTGGACAGGGATCCAATCACCCCTCCACTTT. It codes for CASSWTGIQSPLHF.

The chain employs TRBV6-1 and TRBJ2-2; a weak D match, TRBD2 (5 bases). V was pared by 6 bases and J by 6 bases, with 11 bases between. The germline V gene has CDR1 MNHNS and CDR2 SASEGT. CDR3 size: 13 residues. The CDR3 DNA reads TGTGCCAGCAGCCCCGGGGAGCCCGGGGAGCTGTTTTTT. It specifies CASSPGEPGELFF.

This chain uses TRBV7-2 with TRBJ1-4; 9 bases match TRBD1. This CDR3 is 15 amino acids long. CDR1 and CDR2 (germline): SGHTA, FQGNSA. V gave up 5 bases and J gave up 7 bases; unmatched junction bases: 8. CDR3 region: CASSIGQGRREKLFF. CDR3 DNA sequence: TGTGCCAGCAGCATAGGACAGGGGCGACGTGAAAAACTGTTTTTT. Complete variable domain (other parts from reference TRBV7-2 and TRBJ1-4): GAGVSQSPSNKVTEKGKDVELRCDPISGHTALYWYRQSLGQGLEFLIYFQGNSAPDKSGLPSDRFSAERTGGSVSTLTIQRTQQEDSAVYLCASSIGQGRREKLFFGSGTQLSVL.

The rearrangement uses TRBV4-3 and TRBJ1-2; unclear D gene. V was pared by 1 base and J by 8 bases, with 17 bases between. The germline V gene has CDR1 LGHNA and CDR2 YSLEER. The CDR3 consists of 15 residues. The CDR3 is CASSQGGRLVDGYTF. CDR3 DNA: TGCGCCAGCAGCCAAGGCGGCCGTTTAGTCGACGGCTACACCTTC.

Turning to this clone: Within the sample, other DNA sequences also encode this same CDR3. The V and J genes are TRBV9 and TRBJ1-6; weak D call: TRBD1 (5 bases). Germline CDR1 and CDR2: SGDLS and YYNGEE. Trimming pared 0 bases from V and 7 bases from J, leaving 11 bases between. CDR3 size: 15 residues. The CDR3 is CASSVGGTANSPLHF. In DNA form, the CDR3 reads TGTGCCAGCAGCGTAGGAGGGACGGCCAATTCACCCCTCCACTTT.

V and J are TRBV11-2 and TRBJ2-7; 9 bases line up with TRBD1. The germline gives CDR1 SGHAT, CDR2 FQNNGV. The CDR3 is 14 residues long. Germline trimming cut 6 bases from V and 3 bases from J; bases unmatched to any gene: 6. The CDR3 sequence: CASRKPGQGYEQYF. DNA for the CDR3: TGTGCCAGCAGAAAACCGGGACAGGGCTACGAGCAGTACTTC.

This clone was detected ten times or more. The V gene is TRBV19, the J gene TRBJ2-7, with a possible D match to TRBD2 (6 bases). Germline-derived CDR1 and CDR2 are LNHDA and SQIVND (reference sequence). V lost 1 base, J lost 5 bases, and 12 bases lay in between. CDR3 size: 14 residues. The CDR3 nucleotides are TGTGCCAGTAGTATAGCAGGGCCGGGGGACGAGCAGTACTTC. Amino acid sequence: CASSIAGPGDEQYF.

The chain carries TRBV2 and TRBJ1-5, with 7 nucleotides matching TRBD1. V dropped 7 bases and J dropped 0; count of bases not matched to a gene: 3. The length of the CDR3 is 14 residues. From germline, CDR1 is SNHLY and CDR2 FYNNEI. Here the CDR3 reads CASNRDSSNQPQHF. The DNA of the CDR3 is TGTGCCAGCAACAGGGACAGTAGCAATCAGCCCCAGCATTTT.

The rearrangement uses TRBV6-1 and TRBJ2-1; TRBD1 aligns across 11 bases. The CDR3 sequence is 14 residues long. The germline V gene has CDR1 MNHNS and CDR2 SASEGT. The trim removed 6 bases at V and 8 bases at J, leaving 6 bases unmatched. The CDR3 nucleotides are TGTGCCAGCAGCCAGGACAGGGGGCTCGATGAGCAGTTCTTC. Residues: CASSQDRGLDEQFF.

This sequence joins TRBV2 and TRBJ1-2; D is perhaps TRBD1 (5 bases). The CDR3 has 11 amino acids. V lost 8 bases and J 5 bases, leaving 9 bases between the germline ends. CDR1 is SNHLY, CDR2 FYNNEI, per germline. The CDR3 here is CASRRDYGYTF. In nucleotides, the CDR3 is TGTGCCAGCCGCAGGGATTATGGCTACACCTTC.